This record covers a single T cell receptor (beta chain). Within the sample, other DNA sequences also encode this same CDR3. This record comes from a study of blood T cell repertoires in COVID-19. Study at large: Acute and convalescent COVID-19 specimens originated in the United States, Italy and Spain. T cells, B-cell-depleted T cells, or PBMCs supplied cDNA or gDNA.

The study recruited people aged about 18 to 89 years across some 23 US areas. Recovered status in Cohort 3 required two negative PCRs, clearance, or symptom resolution. Using immunoSEQ multiplex PCR, the repertoire was profiled, and TCRdb retains in-frame clones only, with some absent. The table lists 200,000 to 250,000 clones, 75% to 90% of them singletons. CDR1 and CDR2 from the germline V gene are SNHLY and FYNNEI. Trimming cost V 6 bases and J 1 base; bases outside gene matches: 6. This CDR3 has 14 residues. This TCR was sampled from a man in his forties who had recovered from COVID-19. Sequencing was carried out using PBMCs or T cells enriched from blood (not recorded which). The chain couples TRBV2 to TRBJ2-7; 7 bases are a match to TRBD1. DNA of the CDR3: TGTGCCAGCAGCGAACAGGGGAGTTCCTACGAGCAGTACTTC. Its translation: CASSEQGSSYEQYF.